The 10 T cell receptor beta chains below were found in one sample sequenced in a study of blood T cell repertoires in COVID-19. Here immunoSEQ multiplex PCR was the method, and the copy in TCRdb shows in-frame clones only, minus some. Here the sample spans a few hundred thousand clones, about 80% being singletons. Sequencing was carried out using PBMCs or T cells enriched from blood (not recorded which). The receptor set was obtained from a man aged 30-40 years with acute COVID-19.

The rearrangement joins TRBV28 to TRBJ2-7, with TRBD1 as a possible D gene (6 bases). Germline V lookup: CDR1 MDHEN, CDR2 SYDVKM. V lost 3 bases, J lost 6 bases, and 9 bases lay in between. The CDR3 length is 12 residues. The CDR3 DNA reads as TGTGCCAGCAGTTTGACAGGTCGCGAGCAGTACGTC. Translation: CASSLTGREQYV.

J is TRBJ2-1 and V is TRBV5-6, with 15 bases that match TRBD2. The CDR3 sequence is 18 residues long. With V trimmed by 4 bases and J by 3 bases, 8 bases remained unmatched. The germline V gene has CDR1 SGHDT and CDR2 YYEEEE. The CDR3 bases are TGTGCCAGCAGCCGGGGACTAGCGGGGGGCAACAACTACAATGAGCAGTTCTTC. Encoded protein: CASSRGLAGGNNYNEQFF.

The rearrangement uses TRBV29-1 and TRBJ2-7; 9 bases fit TRBD2. The CDR3 runs to 12 residues. Per germline, CDR1 SQVTM and CDR2 ANQGSEA. Trimming cost V 4 bases and J 3 bases; bases outside gene matches: 1. Here the CDR3 reads CSVVTSGYEQYV. The CDR3 nucleotides read TGCAGCGTTGTGACTAGCGGCTACGAGCAGTACGTC.

This clone has just one count. The rearrangement uses TRBV19 and TRBJ1-1, with 8 bases matching TRBD1. The J segment lost 4 bases and the V segment lost 5 bases, leaving 9 bases of the junction unmatched. The V gene's germline CDR1 is LNHDA and CDR2 SQIVND (reference sequence). There are 15 residues in the CDR3. CDR3 sequence: CASSLRHRGATEAFF. CDR3 nucleotides: TGTGCCAGTAGTCTTAGGCACAGGGGGGCCACTGAAGCTTTCTTT.

This clone has a single count. The chain joins TRBV7-9 to TRBJ2-1; D is unclear. Germline-derived CDR1 and CDR2 are SEHNR and FQNEAQ (reference sequence). The CDR3 has 12 residues. V shed 4 bases and J shed 8 bases, with 9 bases lying between them. CDR3 in DNA: TGTGCCAGCAGCTCCCCCTTCGATGAGCAGTTCTTC. Its translation is CASSSPFDEQFF.

A few counts support this clone. One end of the junction does not line up with germline, which may come from a read error. The genes are TRBV6-5 and TRBJ1-1; 7 bases are shared with TRBD1. CDR1 is MNHEY and CDR2 is SVGAGI in the germline V gene. This CDR3 has 14 amino acids. CDR3: CASSYTGVKTEAFF. The CDR3 nucleotides are TGTGCCAGCAGTTACACAGGGGTGAAAACTGAAGCTTTCTTT.

The rearrangement uses TRBV18 and TRBJ2-7, with D maybe TRBD2 (5 bases). The CDR3 runs to 13 residues. Per germline, CDR1 KGHSH and CDR2 LQKENI. The V end lost 6 bases, the J end lost 4 bases, and 13 bases lay between the germline ends. CDR3 sequence (DNA): TGTGCCAGCTCCCCCGGACTCCAATACGAGCAGTACGTC. Its translation: CASSPGLQYEQYV.

As concerns this clone: Germline is not matched at one junction end, which may reflect a read error. This rearrangement joins TRBV7-7 to TRBJ2-3; perhaps TRBD2 as D (6 bases). The CDR3 spans 14 residues. Germline V gives CDR1 SSHAT, CDR2 FNYEAQ (reference sequence). The CDR3 nucleotides read TGTGCTAGCAGCCGGGACTCCAACACAGATACGCAGTATTTT. Translation gives CASSRDSNTDTQYF.

J is TRBJ1-2 and V is TRBV14; D call uncertain. Trimming left V 2 bases short and J 7 bases short, with 14 bases between. Germline CDR1 SGHDN, CDR2 FVKESK. This CDR3 contains 14 residues. CDR3 DNA sequence: TGTGCCAGCAGCCAACAGACCACGGGTGGTGGCTACACCTTC. It is translated as CASSQQTTGGGYTF.

J is TRBJ1-2 and V is TRBV6-6; 8 bases align to TRBD1. From germline, CDR1 is MNHNY and CDR2 SVGAGI (reference sequence). V dropped 6 bases and J dropped 3; count of bases not matched to a gene: 3. This CDR3 contains 13 residues. For the CDR3, the DNA is TGTGCCAGCAGCGGGACAGGAGACTATGGCTACACCTTC. This encodes CASSGTGDYGYTF.